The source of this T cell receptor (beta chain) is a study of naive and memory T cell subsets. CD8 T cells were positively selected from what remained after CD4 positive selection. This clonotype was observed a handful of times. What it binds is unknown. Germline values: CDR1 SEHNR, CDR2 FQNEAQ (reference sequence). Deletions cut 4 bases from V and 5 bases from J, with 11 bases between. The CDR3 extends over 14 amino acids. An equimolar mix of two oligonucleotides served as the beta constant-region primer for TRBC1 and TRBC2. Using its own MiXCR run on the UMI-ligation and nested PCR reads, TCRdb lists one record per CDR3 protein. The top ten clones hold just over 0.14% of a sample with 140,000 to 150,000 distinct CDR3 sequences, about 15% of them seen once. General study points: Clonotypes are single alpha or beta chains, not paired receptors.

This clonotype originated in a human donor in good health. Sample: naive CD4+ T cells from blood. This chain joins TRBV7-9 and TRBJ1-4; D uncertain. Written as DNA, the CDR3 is TGTGCCAGCAGCTCTCTTACGGAGAATGAAAAACTGTTTTTT. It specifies CASSSLTENEKLFF. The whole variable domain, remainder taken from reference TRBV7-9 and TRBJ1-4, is DTGVSQNPRHKITKRGQNVTFRCDPISEHNRLYWYRQTLGQGPEFLTYFQNEAQLEKSRLLSDRFSAERPKGSFSTLEIQRTEQGDSAMYLCASSSLTENEKLFFGSGTQLSVL.